One and the same sample provided the 8 T cell receptor beta chains below, sequenced in a study of cytomegalovirus exposure and HLA in healthy donors. This PCR relied on a set of 60 Vbeta primers and 13 Jbeta primers. Produced via immunoSEQ multiplex PCR; TCRdb's table is partial and in-frame only. The sample contains 100,000 to 150,000 clones, around 67% of which appear only once. The sample was PBMCs. The receptor source for this set is a middle-aged woman in good health and CMV-seronegative.

The chain recombines TRBV6-1 with TRBJ2-7, with TRBD2 identical over 7 bases. After removal of 1 base from V and 2 bases from J, the junction contained 14 bases not matched to a gene. CDR3 length: 18 residues. CDR1 and CDR2 from the germline V gene are MNHNS and SASEGT. In DNA form, the CDR3 reads TGTGCCAGCAGTGAAGGGACTAGGGGCTTACTAGACCCCTACGAGCAGTACTTC. It is translated as CASSEGTRGLLDPYEQYF.

Here the CDR3 reads CASSRAGAHDEKLFF. CDR3 in DNA: TGCGCCAGCAGCCGTGCGGGGGCGCATGATGAAAAACTGTTTTTT. The chain links TRBV5-1 to TRBJ1-4; possibly TRBD1 for D (6 bases). The V and J ends lost 4 bases and 6 bases respectively, with 16 bases between them. Germline CDR1 SGHRS, CDR2 YFSETQ. This CDR3 contains 15 residues.

V is TRBV5-1 and J is TRBJ2-1, with 7 bases aligning to TRBD1. The CDR3 has 14 residues. Trimming at V came to 2 bases and at J to 8 bases, leaving 7 bases not matched to a gene. Per the germline V gene, CDR1 is SGHRS and CDR2 is YFSETQ. CDR3 in DNA: TGCGCCAGCAGCTTTGACCAACAGGGGTATGAGCAGTTCTTC. Its protein is CASSFDQQGYEQFF.

This clone showed up just once. V usage is TRBV2 and J usage is TRBJ1-4; TRBD1 matches 11 bases. The J segment lost 6 bases and the V segment lost 4 bases, leaving 16 bases of the junction unmatched. The CDR3 consists of 19 residues. The germline V gene has CDR1 SNHLY and CDR2 FYNNEI. DNA for the CDR3: TGTGCCAGCAGTGCGCCAGCCGGGACAGGGGGTGTTGAGGATGAAAAACTGTTTTTT. Its protein product is CASSAPAGTGGVEDEKLFF.

Only a few counts were recorded for this clone. V usage is TRBV7-6 and J usage is TRBJ2-1; TRBD2 aligns across 7 bases. The CDR3 is made up of 15 amino acids. CDR1 and CDR2 (germline): SGHVS, FNYEAQ. V was clipped by 1 base and J by 7 bases; unmatched bases: 7. CDR3 sequence: CASSLETGTMNEQFF. DNA of the CDR3: TGTGCCAGCAGCTTAGAGACCGGGACTATGAATGAGCAGTTCTTC.

This chain connects TRBV5-1 to TRBJ1-2; D remains ambiguous. V lost 1 base and J lost 0, with 10 bases in between. The CDR3 length is 15 residues. CDR1 and CDR2 (germline): SGHRS, YFSETQ. CDR3 nucleotide sequence: TGCGCCAGCAGCTTGTTTTCGGCGGCTAACTATGGCTACACCTTC. Its protein product is CASSLFSAANYGYTF. Together with reference TRBV5-1 and TRBJ1-2, the CDR3 gives the full variable domain: KAGVTQTPRYLIKTRGQQVTLSCSPISGHRSVSWYQQTPGQGLQFLFEYFSETQRNKGNFPGRFSGRQFSNSRSEMNVSTLELGDSALYLCASSLFSAANYGYTFGSGTRLTVV.

The chain combines TRBV4-2 with TRBJ2-5; D is uncertain. Germline V CDR1 and CDR2: LGHNA, YNFKEQ. The V and J ends lost 1 base and 2 bases respectively, with 5 bases between them. The CDR3 spans 13 residues. CDR3 nucleotides: TGTGCCAGCAGCCAAGCTAGACAAGAGACCCAGTACTTC. This codes for CASSQARQETQYF.

This rearrangement joins TRBV13 to TRBJ2-5; D remains unclear. The DNA end lines up better with TRBJ2-7; the J call may be wrong. Per the germline V gene, CDR1 is PRHDT and CDR2 is FYEKMQ (reference sequence). The CDR3 is made up of 12 amino acids. CDR3 bases: TGTGCCAGCAGCCCACCCGCCTACGAGCAGTACTTC. This encodes CASSPPAYEQYF.